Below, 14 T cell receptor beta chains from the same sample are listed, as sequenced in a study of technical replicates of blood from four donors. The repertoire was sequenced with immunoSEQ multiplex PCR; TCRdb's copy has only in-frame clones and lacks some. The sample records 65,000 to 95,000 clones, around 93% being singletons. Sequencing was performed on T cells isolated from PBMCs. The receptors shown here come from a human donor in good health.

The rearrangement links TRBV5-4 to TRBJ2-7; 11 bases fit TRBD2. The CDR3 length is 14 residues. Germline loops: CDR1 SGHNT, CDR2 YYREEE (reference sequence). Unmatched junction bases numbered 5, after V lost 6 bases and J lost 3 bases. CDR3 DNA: TGTGCCAGCAACATAGCGGGAGGGATCTACGAGCAGTACTTC. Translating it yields CASNIAGGIYEQYF.

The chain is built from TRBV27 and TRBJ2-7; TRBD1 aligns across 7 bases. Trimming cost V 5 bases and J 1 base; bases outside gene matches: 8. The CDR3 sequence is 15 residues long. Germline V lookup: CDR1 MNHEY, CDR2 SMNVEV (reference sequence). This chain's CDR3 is CASSARDRGSYEQYF. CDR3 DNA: TGTGCCAGCAGTGCCCGGGACAGAGGTTCCTACGAGCAGTACTTC.

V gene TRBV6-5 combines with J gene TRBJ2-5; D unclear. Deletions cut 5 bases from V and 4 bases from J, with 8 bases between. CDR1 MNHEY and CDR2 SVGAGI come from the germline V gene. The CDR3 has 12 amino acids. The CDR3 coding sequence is TGTGCCAGCAGTCCCTCGGGAGAGACCCAGTACTTC. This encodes CASSPSGETQYF.

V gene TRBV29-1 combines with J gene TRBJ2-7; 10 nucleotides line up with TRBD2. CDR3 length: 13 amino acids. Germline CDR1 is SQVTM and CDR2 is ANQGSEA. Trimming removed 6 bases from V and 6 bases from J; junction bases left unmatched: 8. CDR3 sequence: CSVTSGKLREQYF. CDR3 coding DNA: TGCAGCGTAACTAGCGGGAAGTTGCGCGAGCAGTACTTC.

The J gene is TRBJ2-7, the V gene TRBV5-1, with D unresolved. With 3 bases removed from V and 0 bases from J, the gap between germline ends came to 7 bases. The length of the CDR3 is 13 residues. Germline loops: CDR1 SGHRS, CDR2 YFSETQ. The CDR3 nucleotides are TGCGCCAGCAGCTCCCCGGGCTCCTACGAGCAGTACTTC. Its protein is CASSSPGSYEQYF. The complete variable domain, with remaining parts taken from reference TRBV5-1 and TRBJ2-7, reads KAGVTQTPRYLIKTRGQQVTLSCSPISGHRSVSWYQQTPGQGLQFLFEYFSETQRNKGNFPGRFSGRQFSNSRSEMNVSTLELGDSALYLCASSSPGSYEQYFGPGTRLTVT.

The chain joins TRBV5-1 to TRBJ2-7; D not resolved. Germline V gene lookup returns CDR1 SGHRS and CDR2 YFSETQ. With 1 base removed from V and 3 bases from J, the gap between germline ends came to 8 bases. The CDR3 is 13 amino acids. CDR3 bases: TGCGCCAGCAGCTTGATAGCCGACTACGAGCAGTACTTC. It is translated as CASSLIADYEQYF.

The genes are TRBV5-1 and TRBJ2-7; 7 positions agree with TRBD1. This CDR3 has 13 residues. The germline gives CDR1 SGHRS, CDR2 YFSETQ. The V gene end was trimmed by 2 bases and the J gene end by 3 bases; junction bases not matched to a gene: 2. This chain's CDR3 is CASSFRDSYEQYF. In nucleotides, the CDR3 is TGCGCCAGCAGCTTTAGGGACAGCTACGAGCAGTACTTC.

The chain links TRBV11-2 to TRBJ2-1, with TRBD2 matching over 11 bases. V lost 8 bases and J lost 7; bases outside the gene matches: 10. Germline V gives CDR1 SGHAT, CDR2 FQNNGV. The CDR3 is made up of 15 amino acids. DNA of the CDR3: TGTGCCAGCGGAAAAGGGACTAGCGGTATGAATGAGCAGTTCTTC. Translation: CASGKGTSGMNEQFF. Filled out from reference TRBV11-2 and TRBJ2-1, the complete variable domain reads EAGVAQSPRYKIIEKRQSVAFWCNPISGHATLYWYQQILGQGPKLLIQFQNNGVVDDSQLPKDRFSAERLKGVDSTLKIQPAKLEDSAVYLCASGKGTSGMNEQFFGPGTRLTVL.

This CDR3 reads CASSRTDTSLEKLFF. DNA for the CDR3: TGTGCCAGCAGCCGGACAGATACCTCACTTGAAAAACTGTTTTTT. The chain recombines TRBV5-5 with TRBJ1-4, with D possibly TRBD1 on 6 matching bases. Deletions cut 4 bases from V and 7 bases from J, with 17 bases between. The germline gives CDR1 SGHKS, CDR2 YYEKEE (reference sequence). The CDR3 totals 15 residues.

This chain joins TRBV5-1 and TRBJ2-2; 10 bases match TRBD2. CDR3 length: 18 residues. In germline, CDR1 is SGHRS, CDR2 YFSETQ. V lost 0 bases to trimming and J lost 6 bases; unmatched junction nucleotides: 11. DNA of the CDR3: TGCGCCAGCAGCTTGGAAATGGGGCTAGCGGGAGATCCCGGGGAGCTGTTTTTT. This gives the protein CASSLEMGLAGDPGELFF.

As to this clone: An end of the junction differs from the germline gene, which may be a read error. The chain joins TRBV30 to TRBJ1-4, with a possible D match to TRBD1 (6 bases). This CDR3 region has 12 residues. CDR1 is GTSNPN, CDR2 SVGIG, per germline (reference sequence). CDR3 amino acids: CAWSVESRDTAF. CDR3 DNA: TGTGCCTGGAGTGTAGAGTCCCGGGACACCGCTTTT. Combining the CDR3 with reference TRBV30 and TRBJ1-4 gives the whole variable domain SQTIHQWPATLVQPVGSPLSLECTVEGTSNPNLYWYRQAAGRGLQLLFYSVGIGQISSEVPQNLSASRPQDRQFILSSKKLLLSDSGFYLCAWSVESRDTAFGSGTQLSVL.

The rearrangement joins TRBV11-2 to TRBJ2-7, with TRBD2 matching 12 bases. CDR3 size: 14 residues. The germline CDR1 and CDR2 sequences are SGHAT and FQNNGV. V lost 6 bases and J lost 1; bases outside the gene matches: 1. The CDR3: CASRGLAGSYEQYF. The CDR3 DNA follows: TGTGCCAGCAGGGGACTAGCGGGTTCCTACGAGCAGTACTTC.

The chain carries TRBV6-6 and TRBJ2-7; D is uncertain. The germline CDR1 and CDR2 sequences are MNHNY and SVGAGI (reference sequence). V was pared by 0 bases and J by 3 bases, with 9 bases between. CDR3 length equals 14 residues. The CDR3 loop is CASSYSPTYYEQYF. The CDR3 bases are TGTGCCAGCAGTTACTCGCCAACCTACTACGAGCAGTACTTC.

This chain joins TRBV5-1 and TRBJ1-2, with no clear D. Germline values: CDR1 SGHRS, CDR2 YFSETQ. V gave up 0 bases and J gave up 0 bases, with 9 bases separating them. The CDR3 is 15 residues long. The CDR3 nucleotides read TGCGCCAGCAGCTTGGGGACCGGGACTAACTATGGCTACACCTTC. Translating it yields CASSLGTGTNYGYTF.